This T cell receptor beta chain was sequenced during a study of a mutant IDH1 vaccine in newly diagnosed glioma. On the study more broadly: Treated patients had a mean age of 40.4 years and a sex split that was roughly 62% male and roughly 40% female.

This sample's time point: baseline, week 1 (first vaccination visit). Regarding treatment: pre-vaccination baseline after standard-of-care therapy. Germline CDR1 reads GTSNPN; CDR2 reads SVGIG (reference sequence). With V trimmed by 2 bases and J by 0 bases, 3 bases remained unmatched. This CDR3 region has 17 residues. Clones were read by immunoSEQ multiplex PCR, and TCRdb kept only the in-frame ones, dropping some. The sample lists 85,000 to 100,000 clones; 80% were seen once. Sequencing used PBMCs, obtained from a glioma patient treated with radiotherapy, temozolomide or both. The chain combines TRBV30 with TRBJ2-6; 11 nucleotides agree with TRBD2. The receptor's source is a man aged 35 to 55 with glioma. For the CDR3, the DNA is TGTGCCTGGAGTCTAGCGGGGGGAAACTCTGGGGCCAACGTCCTGACTTTC. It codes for CAWSLAGGNSGANVLTF.